This T cell receptor beta chain appears in the sequencing data of a study of blood T cells in healthy people across ages. Study results and limitations: Diversity estimated from one million T cells was considered an underestimate. Per-million-T-cell TCR beta diversity fell roughly linearly with age. Aged donors had fewer naive CD4+ cells and lower diversity than long-lived donors.

Individuals who donated were healthy Caucasians from Russia aged about 6 to 90. The CDR3 runs 15 residues. V lost 6 bases to trimming and J lost 5 bases; unmatched junction nucleotides: 11. Per the germline V gene, CDR1 is DFQATT and CDR2 is SNEGSKA (reference sequence). This clonotype was seen a handful of times. What it binds is unknown. A second about 6 to 11 cycle PCR used barcoded and J-beta primers. TCRdb recomputed calls from the 5' RACE reads with MiXCR, one row per CDR3 protein. The sample has 1.8 million or so distinct CDR3 sequences, 30% to 40% seen once; the top ten hold more than 20%. The chain has TRBV20-1 and TRBJ2-7, with TRBD1 identical over 12 bases. The sequence was collected from a human donor in good health. The material sequenced was blood. The CDR3 here is CSAWGQGAVSHEQYF. The DNA for the CDR3 is TGCAGTGCGTGGGGACAGGGGGCGGTTTCCCACGAGCAGTACTTC.